Shown below are 24 T cell receptor beta chains from a single sample sequenced in a study of Graves' ophthalmopathy and Graves' hyperthyroidism. RNA transcripts were the template, and TCR beta CDR3 regions were amplified from them. First-round RT-PCR employed HTBI primers, with a second-round multiplex PCR after it. TCRdb used MiXCR to reprocess the multiplex PCR reads, holding one entry per CDR3 protein. Seen here are around 51,000 distinct CDR3 sequences, about 50% observed once, and the top ten hold 23%. Sample: peripheral blood. The origin of the receptors is an adult man with Graves' ophthalmopathy.

The genes are TRBV9 and TRBJ1-2, with D hard to call. There are 14 residues in the CDR3. Trimming cost V 4 bases and J 4 bases, with 14 bases left between them. Germline-derived CDR1 and CDR2 are SGDLS and YYNGEE. The DNA for the CDR3 is TGTGCCAGCAGCCCCGACCGTGAGGGCTATGGCTACACCTTC. Its protein product is CASSPDREGYGYTF.

The chain links TRBV15 to TRBJ2-5; D is undetermined. Germline loops: CDR1 LNHNV, CDR2 YYDKDF (reference sequence). This CDR3 is built from 12 residues. Trimming took off 5 bases at V and 5 bases at J, with 9 bases between the two ends. The CDR3 is CATSVTKETQYF. The CDR3 DNA is TGTGCCACCAGCGTCACTAAGGAGACCCAGTACTTC.

This clonotype came up many times. The genes are TRBV19 and TRBJ1-5; D is uncertain. Germline CDR1 reads LNHDA; CDR2 reads SQIVND (reference sequence). The CDR3 spans 14 residues. V shed 0 bases and J shed 7 bases, with 10 bases lying between them. CDR3 coding DNA: TGTGCCAGTAGTATAGAACCGGGGTCCCAGCCCCAGCATTTT. Residues: CASSIEPGSQPQHF.

Many counts were recorded for this clonotype. V usage is TRBV4-1 and J usage is TRBJ2-1; 8 nucleotides align to TRBD2. V lost 4 bases to trimming and J lost 9 bases; unmatched junction nucleotides: 8. The CDR3 is 14 amino acids. Germline CDR1 MGHRA, CDR2 YSYEKL. For the CDR3, the DNA is TGCGCCAGCAGCCCGGCCGGGGGGGCTAGTGAGCAGTTCTTC. Translating gives CASSPAGGASEQFF.

This clonotype was seen a single time. V is TRBV7-9 and J is TRBJ2-7; possible D gene TRBD1, 6 bases. The germline gives CDR1 SEHNR, CDR2 FQNEAQ (reference sequence). The CDR3 extends over 13 amino acids. Trimming stripped 4 bases from V and 2 bases from J, with 9 bases between. The CDR3 DNA reads as TGTGCCAGCAGCTCAGGGGAACCCTACGAGCAGTACTTC. Its protein product is CASSSGEPYEQYF.

The chain joins TRBV5-1 to TRBJ2-1, with D hard to call. The germline V gene encodes CDR1 SGHRS and CDR2 YFSETQ. The CDR3 has 13 residues. Trimming took off 5 bases at V and 1 base at J, with 7 bases between the two ends. The CDR3 reads CASSALSYNEQFF. In DNA form, the CDR3 reads TGCGCCAGCAGTGCGTTGTCCTACAATGAGCAGTTCTTC.

The rearrangement joins TRBV20-1 to TRBJ2-5; 11 bases align to TRBD2. The CDR3 covers 13 residues. With V trimmed by 3 bases and J by 4 bases, 1 base remained unmatched. Germline CDR1 and CDR2: DFQATT and SNEGSKA (reference sequence). CDR3 DNA: TGCAGTGCTAGCCTAGCGGGGGGAGAGACCCAGTACTTC. Translated, it gives CSASLAGGETQYF.

V and J are TRBV6-6 and TRBJ2-6; possible D gene TRBD2, 6 bases. V was clipped by 6 bases and J by 8 bases, with 17 bases between them. The CDR3 has 15 residues. Germline V gene sequence: CDR1 MNHNY, CDR2 SVGAGI (reference sequence). CDR3 sequence reads: CASSYEGRTSNVLTF. The CDR3 DNA sequence: TGTGCCAGCAGCTATGAAGGGAGGACTTCCAACGTCCTGACTTTC.

The chain is built from TRBV2 and TRBJ2-1; perhaps TRBD1 as D (6 bases). The V end lost 6 bases, the J end lost 6 bases, and 12 bases lay between the germline ends. CDR3 length: 13 residues. Germline CDR1 reads SNHLY; CDR2 reads FYNNEI. The CDR3 loop is CASRQGDLNEQFF. In nucleotides, the CDR3 is TGTGCCAGCAGACAGGGCGACCTCAATGAGCAGTTCTTC.

The CDR3 sequence is CAISEVDGTDTQYF. The CDR3 DNA reads as TGTGCCATCAGTGAGGTGGATGGCACAGATACGCAGTATTTT. The chain links TRBV10-3 to TRBJ2-3, with D unresolved. This CDR3 region has 14 residues. V dropped 2 bases and J dropped 1 base, with 7 bases sitting between them. In germline, CDR1 is ENHRY, CDR2 SYGVKD.

In the case of this clonotype: Because the CDR3's place on the DNA is in doubt, the DNA is left out and the CDR3 is given as listed by TCRdb. The chain combines TRBV2 with TRBJ1-2; the D call of TRBD1 is as the table states it, not checked on the DNA. Germline CDR1 reads SNHLY; CDR2 reads FYNNEI. The CDR3 length is 18 residues, termini included. CDR3 sequence: CASRAQGVNTEAFFGYTF.

This clonotype was observed many times. V and J are TRBV11-3 and TRBJ1-5; D is perhaps TRBD1 (5 bases). The ends were cut back, 3 bases at V and 3 bases at J, with 21 bases in the middle. The CDR3 has 18 amino acids. Germline CDR1 SGHNT, CDR2 YENEEA. The CDR3 reads CASSFPSGRDGINQPQHF. For the CDR3, the DNA is TGTGCCAGCAGCTTTCCCTCGGGGCGGGACGGCATCAATCAGCCCCAGCATTTT. The full variable domain, completed using reference TRBV11-3 and TRBJ1-5, is EAGVVQSPRYKIIEKKQPVAFWCNPISGHNTLYWYLQNLGQGPELLIRYENEEAVDDSQLPKDRFSAERLKGVDSTLKIQPAELGDSAVYLCASSFPSGRDGINQPQHFGDGTRLSIL.

The V and J genes are TRBV19 and TRBJ1-6; TRBD1 agrees at 10 bases. The CDR3 has 16 residues. Germline trimming cut 2 bases from V and 9 bases from J; bases unmatched to any gene: 7. Germline CDR1 and CDR2: LNHDA and SQIVND (reference sequence). In nucleotides, the CDR3 is TGTGCCAGTAGTATAATTGGGACAGGGGTGGGTTCACCCCTCCACTTT. It translates to CASSIIGTGVGSPLHF.

The chain uses TRBV7-3 and TRBJ1-5, with no clear D. Trimming stripped 3 bases from V and 7 bases from J, with 13 bases between. The CDR3 runs 14 residues. Germline V gives CDR1 SGHTA, CDR2 FQGTGA. CDR3 nucleotide sequence: TGTGCCAGCAGCTTCCGACGGAGCTACCAGCCCCAGCATTTT. It is translated as CASSFRRSYQPQHF.

The chain links TRBV10-3 to TRBJ2-3; the D call may be TRBD1 or TRBD2 (6 bases each). CDR1 ENHRY and CDR2 SYGVKD come from the germline V gene. This CDR3 comprises 14 residues. The V and J ends lost 11 bases and 2 bases respectively, with 17 bases between them. Here the CDR3 DNA reads TGTGCCGCCGAGGGGGGTTCCCCCACAGATACGCAGTATTTT. Amino acid sequence: CAAEGGSPTDTQYF.

The V gene is TRBV9, the J gene TRBJ1-6, with a weak D call TRBD1 (5 bases). CDR1 is SGDLS and CDR2 is YYNGEE in the germline V gene. The CDR3 is 14 amino acids. The V gene lost 0 bases and the J gene lost 9 bases, with 10 bases spanning the gap. The CDR3 DNA reads TGTGCCAGCAGCGTAGACCAGGGTAGTTCACCCCTCCACTTT. The encoded protein is CASSVDQGSSPLHF.

The V gene is TRBV19, the J gene TRBJ2-5, with D perhaps TRBD1 (8 bases). The germline V gene encodes CDR1 LNHDA and CDR2 SQIVND (reference sequence). The CDR3 sequence is 13 residues long. The ends were cut back, 5 bases at V and 7 bases at J, with 14 bases in the middle. The CDR3 sequence is CASSCTGGGTQYF. The CDR3 region has the DNA TGTGCCAGTAGTTGCACAGGGGGGGGGACCCAGTACTTC.

The count of this clonotype is one. The chain carries TRBV2 and TRBJ1-4; the D gene is possibly TRBD1 (5 bases). Germline CDR1 is SNHLY and CDR2 is FYNNEI. V was shortened by 8 bases and J by 8 bases, with 15 bases between the two germline ends. This CDR3 comprises 13 residues. CDR3 in DNA: TGTGCCAGCGGGCGCGGGGGTCGGGAAAAACTGTTTTTT. Translated: CASGRGGREKLFF.

This clonotype was counted at least ten times. The chain has TRBV28 and TRBJ2-5, with 8 bases that match TRBD1. The germline CDR1 and CDR2 sequences are MDHEN and SYDVKM. J lost 5 bases, V lost 4 bases, and 12 bases had no gene match. The CDR3 spans 16 residues. CDR3 residues: CASSSFRTGPRETQYF. CDR3 nucleotides: TGTGCCAGCAGTTCCTTTAGGACAGGGCCAAGGGAGACCCAGTACTTC.

The chain combines TRBV5-5 with TRBJ2-7; TRBD1 matches 8 bases. V was clipped by 3 bases and J by 3 bases; unmatched bases: 8. The CDR3 has 15 residues. Germline assignment: CDR1 SGHKS and CDR2 YYEKEE (reference sequence). The CDR3 coding sequence is TGTGCCAGCAGCTCAACCGGGACAGGCCTCTACGAGCAGTACTTC. It translates to CASSSTGTGLYEQYF.

The chain carries TRBV14 and TRBJ1-6; 7 bases fit TRBD1. Trimming cost V 4 bases and J 4 bases; bases outside gene matches: 1. CDR1 and CDR2 (germline): SGHDN, FVKESK. The CDR3 runs to 14 residues. The CDR3 reads CASSPGQYNSPLHF. CDR3 bases: TGTGCCAGCAGCCCGGGACAGTATAATTCACCCCTCCACTTT.

This clonotype was found a few times. The rearrangement uses TRBV7-2 and TRBJ2-1, with TRBD1 matching 7 bases. The germline V gene has CDR1 SGHTA and CDR2 FQGNSA. Unmatched junction bases numbered 2, after V lost 5 bases and J lost 7 bases. This CDR3 is built from 12 residues. Here the CDR3 reads CASSATGNEQFF. CDR3 coding DNA: TGTGCCAGCAGCGCGACAGGGAATGAGCAGTTCTTC.

A single count supports this clonotype. The chain combines TRBV7-2 with TRBJ2-3; D gene uncertain. Germline values: CDR1 SGHTA, CDR2 FQGNSA. The V end lost 5 bases, the J end lost 5 bases, and 5 bases lay between the germline ends. The CDR3 is 11 amino acids. Written as DNA, the CDR3 is TGTGCCAGCAGCCCCAAAGATACGCAGTATTTT. Translation gives CASSPKDTQYF. Complete variable domain (other parts from reference TRBV7-2 and TRBJ2-3): GAGVSQSPSNKVTEKGKDVELRCDPISGHTALYWYRQSLGQGLEFLIYFQGNSAPDKSGLPSDRFSAERTGGSVSTLTIQRTQQEDSAVYLCASSPKDTQYFGPGTRLTVL.

Ten or more counts support this clonotype. This chain connects TRBV6-6 to TRBJ1-1; D gene ambiguous. Germline V CDR1 and CDR2: MNHNY, SVGAGI (reference sequence). V lost 3 bases, J lost 4 bases, and 18 bases lay in between. The CDR3 consists of 16 residues. Here the CDR3 reads CASSYNSGSPATEAFF. CDR3 sequence (DNA): TGTGCCAGCAGTTATAACTCCGGGTCCCCGGCCACTGAAGCTTTCTTT.